The sequence of this T cell receptor beta chain was determined in a study of identical twins' blood T cells. TCR cDNA libraries came from RNA via a modified published protocol. TCRdb reprocessed the 5' RACE reads with MiXCR, giving one entry per CDR3 protein. The sample contains fewer than 450,000 distinct CDR3 sequences, roughly 28% of which appear only once. V was cut by 4 bases and J by 10 bases, with 22 bases left in between. This CDR3 region has 15 residues. In germline, CDR1 is ENHRY, CDR2 SYGVKD. Input material: PBMCs. This chain connects TRBV10-3 to TRBJ1-1, with D possibly being TRBD1 (5 bases). This TCR derives from a woman aged 18 to 55 in good health. The CDR3 DNA sequence: TGTGCCATCAGTGTAGACAGTCGGCGGGTGAGTGGAGCTTTCTTT. Protein product: CAISVDSRRVSGAFF.